These 20 T cell receptor beta chains were sequenced from one sample in a study of cytomegalovirus exposure and HLA in healthy donors. PCR employed 60 Vbeta and 13 Jbeta primers. Sequencing was performed with immunoSEQ multiplex PCR; in TCRdb, only in-frame clones are kept and a portion is missing. The sample lists some 170,000 clones; roughly 78% were seen once. Sequencing used PBMCs. The receptor set was obtained from a man aged 40-49 years in good health and CMV-seronegative.

The chain recombines TRBV28 with TRBJ2-7; D tentatively reads TRBD1 or TRBD2 (7 bases each). Per the germline V gene, CDR1 is MDHEN and CDR2 is SYDVKM. V lost 10 bases and J lost 4, with 17 bases in between. The CDR3 length is 13 residues. Here the CDR3 reads CATRGTTNYEQYF. The CDR3 DNA reads TGTGCCACCAGGGGGACTACGAATTACGAGCAGTACTTC. Together with reference TRBV28 and TRBJ2-7, the CDR3 gives the full variable domain: DVKVTQSSRYLVKRTGEKVFLECVQDMDHENMFWYRQDPGLGLRLIYFSYDVKMKEKGDIPEGYSVSREKKERFSLILESASTNQTSMYLCATRGTTNYEQYFGPGTRLTVT.

The chain combines TRBV5-8 with TRBJ2-7; 7 nucleotides align to TRBD2. The CDR3 sequence is 13 residues long. With 5 bases clipped from V and 3 bases from J, the junction kept 5 bases outside the gene matches. Germline V gives CDR1 SGHTS, CDR2 YDEGEE. CDR3 protein: CASSHGEGYEQYF. The DNA for the CDR3 is TGTGCCAGCAGTCATGGGGAGGGCTACGAGCAGTACTTC.

V and J are TRBV7-9 and TRBJ1-2, with D unresolved. CDR1 SEHNR and CDR2 FQNEAQ come from the germline V gene (reference sequence). The V gene lost 5 bases and the J gene lost 2 bases, with 12 bases spanning the gap. This CDR3 is built from 14 residues. The CDR3 reads CASSRGVTNYGYTF. In nucleotides, the CDR3 is TGTGCCAGCAGCCGGGGAGTTACCAACTATGGCTACACCTTC.

The chain links TRBV4-3 to TRBJ2-1, with TRBD2 identical over 7 bases. Germline V lookup: CDR1 LGHNA, CDR2 YSLEER. This CDR3 region has 15 residues. V lost 5 bases, J lost 0 bases, and 4 bases stayed unmatched. As DNA, the CDR3 is TGCGCCAGCAGCAATCTAGCGGACTCCTACAATGAGCAGTTCTTC. This encodes CASSNLADSYNEQFF.

Notes on this clone: A junction end diverges from the germline sequence, so it may reflect a read error. V gene TRBV7-7 combines with J gene TRBJ2-5; TRBD1 is a possible D gene (5 bases). Per the germline V gene, CDR1 is SSHAT and CDR2 is FNYEAQ (reference sequence). The CDR3 runs to 13 residues. Written as DNA, the CDR3 is TGTGCTAGCAGCCGCGACAGACAAGAGACCCAGTACTTC. Protein sequence: CASSRDRQETQYF. The full variable domain, with the rest looked up from reference TRBV7-7 and TRBJ2-5, is GAGVSQSPRYKVTKRGQDVTLRCDPISSHATLYWYQQALGQGPEFLTYFNYEAQPDKSGLPSDRFSAERPEGSISTLTIQRTEQRDSAMYRCASSRDRQETQYFGPGTRLLVL.

The gene calls are TRBV28 and TRBJ2-3; D is possibly TRBD2 (6 bases). The CDR3 is 16 residues long. Trimming removed 6 bases at V and 4 bases at J, with 20 bases between. Germline values: CDR1 MDHEN, CDR2 SYDVKM. CDR3: CASSSPEEGWADTQYF. For the CDR3, the DNA is TGTGCCAGCAGCTCCCCGGAGGAGGGGTGGGCAGATACGCAGTATTTT. Complete variable domain (other parts from reference TRBV28 and TRBJ2-3): DVKVTQSSRYLVKRTGEKVFLECVQDMDHENMFWYRQDPGLGLRLIYFSYDVKMKEKGDIPEGYSVSREKKERFSLILESASTNQTSMYLCASSSPEEGWADTQYFGPGTRLTVL.

This rearrangement joins TRBV4-3 to TRBJ2-3, with D tentatively TRBD1 (5 bases). The V gene lost 0 bases and the J gene lost 1 base, with 8 bases spanning the gap. From germline, CDR1 is LGHNA and CDR2 YSLEER. CDR3 length: 15 residues. CDR3 nucleotide sequence: TGCGCCAGCAGCCAAGAGCCAGGGCGCACAGATACGCAGTATTTT. This gives the protein CASSQEPGRTDTQYF.

In its sample, this clone was seen a few times. This chain uses TRBV15 with TRBJ2-5; 7 bases are a match to TRBD1. The trim removed 0 bases at V and 5 bases at J, leaving 3 bases unmatched. Germline CDR1 LNHNV, CDR2 YYDKDF (reference sequence). The CDR3 has 14 residues. The CDR3 here is CATSRETGWETQYF. The DNA of the CDR3 is TGTGCCACCAGCAGAGAGACAGGGTGGGAGACCCAGTACTTC.

The chain links TRBV9 to TRBJ2-5; tentative D call: TRBD1 (6 bases). The ends were cut back, 4 bases at V and 3 bases at J, with 10 bases in the middle. Per germline, CDR1 SGDLS and CDR2 YYNGEE. The CDR3 contains 13 residues. CDR3 sequence (DNA): TGTGCCAGCAGCCCACAGGGAAAAGAGACCCAGTACTTC. Its translation is CASSPQGKETQYF.

The chain carries TRBV11-2 and TRBJ2-1, with a possible D match to TRBD2 (5 bases). This CDR3 contains 15 residues. Germline V gene sequence: CDR1 SGHAT, CDR2 FQNNGV. Trimming took off 0 bases at V and 3 bases at J, with 9 bases between the two ends. The CDR3 nucleotides read TGTGCCAGCAGCTTAGATAGGAGGAACTACAATGAGCAGTTCTTC. Its translation is CASSLDRRNYNEQFF.

This chain links TRBV10-3 with TRBJ2-7; 13 bases align to TRBD2. Germline V gene data show CDR1 as ENHRY and CDR2 as SYGVKD. The length of the CDR3 is 12 residues. Trimming took 8 bases from V and 5 from J; bases not matched to a gene: 0. This CDR3 is CAIGLAGDEQYF. The CDR3 coding sequence is TGTGCCATCGGACTAGCGGGAGACGAGCAGTACTTC.

This chain links TRBV19 with TRBJ2-3; 16 bases match TRBD2. Germline V gene sequence: CDR1 LNHDA, CDR2 SQIVND (reference sequence). Trimming cost V 6 bases and J 3 bases; bases outside gene matches: 9. The CDR3 length is 18 residues. This chain's CDR3 is CASSPGLAGGPSTDTQYF. The CDR3 nucleotides read TGTGCCAGTAGCCCGGGACTAGCGGGAGGGCCTAGTACAGATACGCAGTATTTT.

V usage is TRBV28 and J usage is TRBJ1-5; a possible D gene is TRBD1 (6 bases). The V gene lost 2 bases and the J gene lost 4 bases, with 15 bases spanning the gap. This CDR3 has 16 residues. The V gene's germline CDR1 is MDHEN and CDR2 SYDVKM. In DNA, the CDR3 is TGTGCCAGCAGTTTAGAAGTCGGACAGTTTAATCAGCCCCAGCATTTT. This translates into CASSLEVGQFNQPQHF.

In nucleotides, the CDR3 is TGTGCCAGCAACGGGAGGGACAGGGGGAATTCCTACGAGCAGTACTTC. This codes for CASNGRDRGNSYEQYF. The rearrangement joins TRBV6-6 to TRBJ2-5; 11 bases map to TRBD1. Gene TRBJ2-7 matches the end of the DNA better, so the J call may be wrong. This CDR3 is 16 amino acids long. The germline V gene has CDR1 MNHNY and CDR2 SVGAGI (reference sequence).

The chain couples TRBV28 to TRBJ2-1; D possibly corresponds to TRBD2 (5 bases). CDR3 length: 15 residues. Trimming removed 3 bases from V and 2 bases from J, with 11 bases in between. Germline V gene sequence: CDR1 MDHEN, CDR2 SYDVKM. CDR3 sequence reads: CASSFRGLTYNEQFF. DNA for the CDR3: TGTGCCAGCAGTTTCCGCGGGCTTACCTACAATGAGCAGTTCTTC.

The chain employs TRBV29-1 and TRBJ2-1; D perhaps matches TRBD1 (5 bases). The CDR3 is made up of 15 amino acids. Germline V lookup: CDR1 SQVTM, CDR2 ANQGSEA. V lost 1 base and J lost 1, with 11 bases in between. CDR3 coding DNA: TGCAGCGTTGAAGGGACATCGTATTCCTACAATGAGCAGTTCTTC. Protein product: CSVEGTSYSYNEQFF.

The chain employs TRBV6-4 and TRBJ2-7; 12 bases map to TRBD1. The CDR3 consists of 14 residues. Per germline, CDR1 MRHNA and CDR2 SNTAGT. V shed 6 bases and J 4 bases; nucleotides not matched to a gene: 4. CDR3: CASSPGQGAYEQYF. The CDR3 region has the DNA TGTGCCAGCAGCCCGGGACAGGGGGCTTACGAGCAGTACTTC.

The chain recombines TRBV14 with TRBJ1-3; D call uncertain. Germline CDR1 is SGHDN and CDR2 is FVKESK. This CDR3 contains 12 residues. Trimming took off 4 bases at V and 8 bases at J, with 9 bases between the two ends. The chain's CDR3 is CASSRIGDTIYF. The CDR3 nucleotides are TGTGCCAGCAGCCGAATCGGGGACACCATATATTTT.

CDR3 protein: CASSLRGGYEQYF. The CDR3 DNA reads as TGCGCCAGCAGCTTGAGAGGGGGCTACGAGCAGTACTTC. The rearrangement uses TRBV5-1 and TRBJ2-7; tentative D call: TRBD1 (6 bases). The CDR3 extends over 13 amino acids. Trimming cost V 1 base and J 3 bases, with 8 bases left between them. Germline V lookup: CDR1 SGHRS, CDR2 YFSETQ.

This clone was recorded only once. The V and J genes are TRBV2 and TRBJ2-1; D gene uncertain. Germline-derived CDR1 and CDR2 are SNHLY and FYNNEI. The CDR3 loop spans 12 amino acids. V was clipped by 8 bases and J by 8 bases, with 13 bases between them. CDR3: CASRRESHEQFF. CDR3 DNA sequence: TGTGCCAGCCGTCGCGAATCTCATGAGCAGTTCTTC.